The sequence of this T cell receptor beta chain was determined in a study of CD8 T cells in ankylosing spondylitis. Points from the study as a whole: A TCR beta motif of roughly 8 highly homologous variants seemed to mark ankylosing spondylitis blood. Earlier reports found some motif variants in synovial fluid and blood in reactive arthritis. In ankylosing spondylitis patients, matched synovial fluid reportedly showed significant enrichment of disease-linked clones.

This clonotype was seen at least ten times. What it binds is unknown. TCRdb itself ran the 5' RACE reads through MiXCR, one entry per CDR3 protein. Among fewer than 200,000 distinct CDR3 sequences listed, 18% were seen once. The sample consisted of blood, either unsorted or a sorted T cell fraction (not recorded which). The sequence was obtained from a male donor under 30 with ankylosing spondylitis or in good health (not recorded which).

CDR3 nucleotide sequence: TGTGCCAGCAGCGGCGCACCCGGGGAAGCTTTCTTT. Amino acid sequence: CASSGAPGEAFF. V is TRBV11-2 and J is TRBJ1-1; D not resolved. Germline loops: CDR1 SGHAT, CDR2 FQNNGV. The CDR3 has 12 residues. Trimming pared 5 bases from V and 8 bases from J, leaving 12 bases between. Full variable domain (missing parts from reference TRBV11-2 and TRBJ1-1): EAGVAQSPRYKIIEKRQSVAFWCNPISGHATLYWYQQILGQGPKLLIQFQNNGVVDDSQLPKDRFSAERLKGVDSTLKIQPAKLEDSAVYLCASSGAPGEAFFGQGTRLTVV.